Each of the 21 T cell receptor beta chains below was sequenced from the same sample in a study of T cell responses to AZD1222 COVID-19 vaccine. Profiling relied on immunoSEQ multiplex PCR, and the TCRdb table lists in-frame clones only, not all of them. This table holds more than 75,000 clones, around nine tenths found once. The specimen comprised peripheral blood, sampled 28 days after the second AZD1222 dose. Receptors were obtained from an adult who received the AZD1222 COVID-19 vaccine.

The chain recombines TRBV5-1 with TRBJ2-3, with D unclear. Trimming pared 0 bases from V and 0 bases from J, leaving 5 bases between. Germline V gives CDR1 SGHRS, CDR2 YFSETQ. The CDR3 is made up of 14 amino acids. Written as DNA, the CDR3 is TGCGCCAGCAGCTTGGCCCTTAGCACAGATACGCAGTATTTT. Encoded protein: CASSLALSTDTQYF.

The chain joins TRBV6-1 to TRBJ1-2, with 8 nucleotides matching TRBD1. CDR1 MNHNS and CDR2 SASEGT come from the germline V gene. There are 14 residues in the CDR3. J lost 7 bases, V lost 2 bases, and 6 bases had no gene match. The CDR3 DNA reads TGTGCCAGCAGTGAAAACAGGGGGGTTGGTGGCTACACCTTC. Translated: CASSENRGVGGYTF.

The rearrangement links TRBV19 to TRBJ1-1, with 8 bases aligning to TRBD1. The V and J ends lost 6 bases and 7 bases, in that order; junction bases with no gene match: 7. From germline, CDR1 is LNHDA and CDR2 SQIVND (reference sequence). This CDR3 region has 13 residues. CDR3 protein: CASSPQGEGEAFF. Here the CDR3 DNA reads TGTGCCAGTAGCCCACAGGGGGAAGGTGAAGCTTTCTTT.

This clone was detected only once. CDR3 amino acids: CAISGRPRAGGTTDTQYF. The CDR3 nucleotides read TGTGCCATCAGTGGGCGCCCTCGGGCAGGGGGAACCACAGATACGCAGTATTTT. The chain recombines TRBV10-3 with TRBJ2-3; 7 bases are a match to TRBD1. This CDR3 comprises 18 residues. Per the germline V gene, CDR1 is ENHRY and CDR2 is SYGVKD. V trimming: 4 bases; J trimming: 2 bases; junction bases outside the gene matches: 15.

This chain uses TRBV2 with TRBJ1-5; perhaps TRBD1 as D (6 bases). Germline V gene data show CDR1 as SNHLY and CDR2 as FYNNEI. The length of the CDR3 is 15 residues. With 6 bases removed from V and 2 bases from J, the gap between germline ends came to 14 bases. The CDR3 is CASSLQGLGNQPQHF. In nucleotides, the CDR3 is TGTGCCAGCAGCCTACAGGGATTAGGCAATCAGCCCCAGCATTTT.

J is TRBJ1-1 and V is TRBV4-2; D is ambiguous. This CDR3 has 11 amino acids. V lost 0 bases and J lost 10, with 6 bases in between. Germline V gives CDR1 LGHNA, CDR2 YNFKEQ. CDR3 nucleotides: TGTGCCAGCAGCCAAGAACGCAGAGCTTTCTTT. As protein: CASSQERRAFF.

The chain employs TRBV28 and TRBJ2-7; a possible D gene is TRBD2 (6 bases). CDR1 MDHEN and CDR2 SYDVKM come from the germline V gene. The V gene lost 3 bases and the J gene lost 3 bases, with 9 bases spanning the gap. The CDR3 is made up of 13 amino acids. The CDR3 here is CASSFPGGYEQYF. As DNA, the CDR3 is TGTGCCAGCAGTTTTCCCGGGGGCTACGAGCAGTACTTC.

V usage is TRBV4-1 and J usage is TRBJ2-1; TRBD1 aligns across 9 bases. V lost 6 bases and J lost 3; bases outside the gene matches: 12. Per germline, CDR1 MGHRA and CDR2 YSYEKL. CDR3 length: 17 residues. The CDR3 sequence: CASSFRLQGARYNEQFF. The DNA for the CDR3 is TGCGCCAGCAGTTTTCGTCTACAGGGGGCGCGCTACAATGAGCAGTTCTTC.

The rearrangement links TRBV6-5 to TRBJ1-1, with 8 nucleotides matching TRBD1. There are 13 residues in the CDR3. The V segment lost 6 bases and the J segment 8 bases; nucleotides outside the gene matches: 8. The germline CDR1 and CDR2 sequences are MNHEY and SVGAGI. This CDR3 is CASSTLGQVEAFF. CDR3 sequence (DNA): TGTGCCAGCAGCACACTGGGACAGGTGGAAGCTTTCTTT.

This clone has only a few counts. The gene calls are TRBV6-5 and TRBJ1-6, with D unresolved. The CDR3 is 14 residues long. V lost 5 bases and J lost 2, with 7 bases in between. The germline CDR1 and CDR2 sequences are MNHEY and SVGAGI. CDR3 in DNA: TGTGCCAGCAGTCGCCTACCCTATAATTCACCCCTCCACTTT. This translates into CASSRLPYNSPLHF.

Only one count was recorded for this clone. The genes are TRBV11-2 and TRBJ2-3; TRBD1 matches 7 bases. This CDR3 has 19 amino acids. Germline CDR1 SGHAT, CDR2 FQNNGV. The V and J ends lost 5 bases and 0 bases, in that order; junction bases with no gene match: 17. This CDR3 is CASSPIRHLGTASTDTQYF. The CDR3 DNA sequence: TGTGCCAGCAGCCCCATACGACACCTCGGGACAGCAAGCACAGATACGCAGTATTTT.

J is TRBJ1-1 and V is TRBV2, with D unclear. CDR1 is SNHLY, CDR2 FYNNEI, per germline. The CDR3 runs to 15 residues. The V and J ends lost 1 base and 1 base respectively, with 10 bases between them. The CDR3 protein is CASSEGPGRNTEAFF. The CDR3, as DNA: TGTGCCAGCAGTGAAGGCCCGGGGAGGAACACTGAAGCTTTCTTT.

The chain joins TRBV5-4 to TRBJ2-7, with D tentatively TRBD1 or TRBD2 (5 bases each). This CDR3 is built from 15 residues. Trimming stripped 7 bases from V and 4 bases from J, with 21 bases between. CDR1 SGHNT and CDR2 YYREEE come from the germline V gene (reference sequence). CDR3 bases: TGTGCCAGCCGGGGATTGGGGGAGTTGGGGTACGAGCAGTACTTC. It codes for CASRGLGELGYEQYF.

This chain links TRBV28 with TRBJ1-1, with 10 bases aligning to TRBD1. CDR3 length equals 15 residues. Germline V gene data show CDR1 as MDHEN and CDR2 as SYDVKM. J was trimmed by 1 base and V by 2 bases; bases with no gene match: 1. This CDR3 reads CASSLRQGANTEAFF. The CDR3 coding sequence is TGTGCCAGCAGTTTACGACAGGGGGCGAACACTGAAGCTTTCTTT.

The chain links TRBV28 to TRBJ2-2; 9 bases map to TRBD1. V dropped 6 bases and J dropped 8; count of bases not matched to a gene: 10. Per the germline V gene, CDR1 is MDHEN and CDR2 is SYDVKM. This CDR3 has 15 amino acids. DNA of the CDR3: TGTGCCAGCAGATCACAGGGGGCTCATCCTGGGGAGCTGTTTTTT. This translates into CASRSQGAHPGELFF.

This clone was found a few times. V usage is TRBV11-2 and J usage is TRBJ2-4, with D perhaps matching TRBD1 (6 bases). The V end lost 4 bases, the J end lost 0 bases, and 13 bases lay between the germline ends. CDR3 size: 16 residues. Per the germline V gene, CDR1 is SGHAT and CDR2 is FQNNGV. CDR3 bases: TGTGCCAGCAGCTCCGGACAGACCCTAGCCAAAAACATTCAGTACTTC. Encoded protein: CASSSGQTLAKNIQYF.

V and J are TRBV21-1 and TRBJ1-4; the DNA was not compared with TRBD1, the D call given in the table. TRBV21-1 is given as a pseudogene. The CDR3 totals 14 residues. CDR3 loop: CASTAGGPNEKLFF. As DNA, the CDR3 is TGTGCCAGCACCGCAGGGGGACCTAATGAAAAACTGTTTTTT.

The table lists this clone with a few counts. The chain links TRBV5-1 to TRBJ1-2, with TRBD1 as a possible D gene (5 bases). V shed 4 bases and J shed 7 bases, with 17 bases lying between them. In germline, CDR1 is SGHRS, CDR2 YFSETQ. The CDR3 is made up of 14 amino acids. The CDR3 protein is CASSPHFRGFGYTF. Here the CDR3 DNA reads TGCGCCAGCAGCCCCCACTTTCGGGGCTTTGGCTACACCTTC. The full variable domain, with the rest looked up from reference TRBV5-1 and TRBJ1-2, is KAGVTQTPRYLIKTRGQQVTLSCSPISGHRSVSWYQQTPGQGLQFLFEYFSETQRNKGNFPGRFSGRQFSNSRSEMNVSTLELGDSALYLCASSPHFRGFGYTFGSGTRLTVV.

This rearrangement joins TRBV9 to TRBJ1-2, with D uncertain. V was trimmed by 3 bases and J by 5 bases, leaving 5 bases between them. CDR1 SGDLS and CDR2 YYNGEE come from the germline V gene. This CDR3 has 11 amino acids. The chain's CDR3 is CASSGFYGYTF. CDR3 DNA: TGTGCCAGCAGCGGCTTTTATGGCTACACCTTC.

The J gene is TRBJ1-3, the V gene TRBV5-4, with D uncertain. The CDR3 totals 14 residues. Trimming took off 2 bases at V and 0 bases at J, with 6 bases between the two ends. Germline assignment: CDR1 SGHNT and CDR2 YYREEE (reference sequence). The CDR3 is CASSFGNSGNTIYF. CDR3 DNA: TGTGCCAGCAGCTTTGGAAACTCTGGAAACACCATATATTTT.

This clone was observed a handful of times. The rearrangement uses TRBV19 and TRBJ2-7, with D perhaps TRBD1 or TRBD2 (5 bases each). CDR3 size: 14 residues. V was clipped by 5 bases and J by 3 bases, with 14 bases between them. The germline CDR1 and CDR2 sequences are LNHDA and SQIVND (reference sequence). CDR3 loop: CASSLGTLNYEQYF. The CDR3 region has the DNA TGTGCCAGTAGTCTGGGGACCCTCAACTACGAGCAGTACTTC.